This T cell receptor (beta chain) is drawn from a study of OX40 agonist ivuxolimab in advanced cancers. Study summary: The study gave patients intravenous ivuxolimab at 0.01 to 10 mg/kg every 2 weeks.

The data were produced by immunoSEQ multiplex PCR, yet TCRdb's version contains in-frame clones alone and is incomplete. Seen here are 15,000 to 25,000 clones, about two thirds observed once, and the top ten hold 10% to 15%. The CDR3 contains 13 residues. V was pared by 9 bases and J by 4 bases, with 8 bases of the junction left unmatched. In germline, CDR1 is SEHNR, CDR2 FQNEAQ (reference sequence). At cycle 4 day 1, cycle 7 day 1, and baseline, blood was sampled. The rearrangement uses TRBV7-9 and TRBJ2-5; 7 positions match TRBD2. The TCR originated in an adult with an advanced solid tumor such as melanoma, head and neck, liver or kidney cancer. This sample comprised CD4+ or CD8+ T cells sorted from blood, obtained in a trial of the OX40 agonist ivuxolimab. CDR3 coding DNA: TGTGCCAGTCACCTAGCGGTAGGAGAGACCCAGTACTTC. Translated, it gives CASHLAVGETQYF. The variable domain in full, completed from reference TRBV7-9 and TRBJ2-5, reads DTGVSQNPRHKITKRGQNVTFRCDPISEHNRLYWYRQTLGQGPEFLTYFQNEAQLEKSRLLSDRFSAERPKGSFSTLEIQRTEQGDSAMYLCASHLAVGETQYFGPGTRLLVL.